The 27 T cell receptor beta chains listed next were all sequenced from one sample in a study of CD8 T cells in Susac syndrome. Reverse transcription of about 0.5 to 1 ug RNA was carried out with random hexamers. From the immunoSEQ multiplex PCR reads, TCRdb called clonotypes with MiXCR, one entry per CDR3 protein. The sample lists 120,000 or so distinct CDR3 sequences, roughly 95% occurring once. The specimen sequenced was CD4+ T cells from PBMCs. The receptors originated from a human donor with Susac syndrome.

The CDR3 coding sequence is TGTGCCAGCAGTCCTACACAAGACAGGGGCGGAACTGAAGCTTTCTTT. Translating gives CASSPTQDRGGTEAFF. V gene TRBV12-3 or TRBV12-4 combines with J gene TRBJ1-1, with TRBD1 matching 8 bases. There are 16 residues in the CDR3. J was trimmed by 5 bases and V by 5 bases; bases with no gene match: 13.

The CDR3 DNA is TGTGCCTGGAGCCCTCAGGCAGGGAACTATGGCTACACCTTC. Translating it yields CAWSPQAGNYGYTF. The chain joins TRBV30 to TRBJ1-2; tentative D call: TRBD1 (5 bases). V was trimmed by 3 bases and J by 2 bases, leaving 13 bases between them. Per the germline V gene, CDR1 is GTSNPN and CDR2 is SVGIG (reference sequence). This CDR3 region has 14 residues.

The rearrangement links TRBV11-1 to TRBJ2-3, with TRBD1 identical over 10 bases. With 1 base clipped from V and 3 bases from J, the junction kept 7 bases outside the gene matches. The germline V gene encodes CDR1 SGHAT and CDR2 FQDESV (reference sequence). The CDR3 runs to 17 residues. In nucleotides, the CDR3 is TGTGCCAGCAGCTTAGGGTCCCCGGGACAGGGGACAGATACGCAGTATTTT. Amino acids: CASSLGSPGQGTDTQYF.

The chain joins TRBV6-5 to TRBJ2-1, with TRBD1 identical over 9 bases. The CDR3 totals 14 residues. Germline V gives CDR1 MNHEY, CDR2 SVGAGI. Unmatched junction bases numbered 8, after V lost 5 bases and J lost 9 bases. The CDR3 sequence is CASSPPGQGREQFF. Here the CDR3 DNA reads TGTGCCAGCAGTCCACCGGGACAGGGTCGTGAGCAGTTCTTC.

The chain employs TRBV19 and TRBJ2-2; D is possibly TRBD2 (5 bases). The CDR3 is 16 amino acids. The germline gives CDR1 LNHDA, CDR2 SQIVND (reference sequence). Deletions cut 8 bases from V and 5 bases from J, with 21 bases between. CDR3 DNA: TGTGCCAGTCATCCCAAAGGTCGGGAATTAACCGGGGAGCTGTTTTTT. It translates to CASHPKGRELTGELFF.

The CDR3: CSAIDRGLGEQFF. As DNA, the CDR3 is TGCAGTGCTATTGACAGGGGGCTCGGTGAGCAGTTCTTC. This rearrangement joins TRBV20-1 to TRBJ2-1; 10 positions match TRBD1. Trimming at V came to 4 bases and at J to 9 bases, leaving 6 bases not matched to a gene. The CDR3 contains 13 residues. Germline V gene lookup returns CDR1 DFQATT and CDR2 SNEGSKA (reference sequence).

The chain recombines TRBV29-1 with TRBJ1-4; D ambiguous. CDR3 length: 13 amino acids. Germline CDR1 is SQVTM and CDR2 is ANQGSEA. V lost 2 bases, J lost 5 bases, and 9 bases lay in between. CDR3 sequence (DNA): TGCAGCGTTGAATGGACGGCGAATGAAAAACTGTTTTTT. Translating it yields CSVEWTANEKLFF.

The chain couples TRBV3-1 to TRBJ2-2; D is ambiguous. CDR3 length: 16 amino acids. V gave up 5 bases and J gave up 0 bases, with 13 bases separating them. The germline V gene has CDR1 LGHDT and CDR2 YNNKEL (reference sequence). The CDR3 spells CASSFLAKTNTGELFF. The DNA of the CDR3 is TGTGCCAGCAGCTTCCTGGCCAAGACGAACACCGGGGAGCTGTTTTTT.

The chain has TRBV24-1 and TRBJ1-2; the D is unclear. The CDR3 sequence is 13 residues long. Germline loops: CDR1 KGHDR, CDR2 SFDVKD. The V and J ends lost 3 bases and 7 bases respectively, with 11 bases between them. The CDR3 DNA reads TGTGCCACCAGTGATCCCAACTTGGCTGGCTACACCTTC. This codes for CATSDPNLAGYTF.

This clonotype was counted once. V and J are TRBV9 and TRBJ2-2; D might be TRBD2 (5 bases). The germline V gene encodes CDR1 SGDLS and CDR2 YYNGEE. V gave up 4 bases and J gave up 2 bases, with 12 bases separating them. The CDR3 loop spans 15 amino acids. This chain's CDR3 is CASSTRAVNTGELFF. DNA of the CDR3: TGTGCCAGCAGCACCAGAGCGGTTAACACCGGGGAGCTGTTTTTT.

The chain employs TRBV20-1 and TRBJ2-1; D unclear. CDR3 size: 11 residues. Germline V gene lookup returns CDR1 DFQATT and CDR2 SNEGSKA (reference sequence). Trimming cost V 3 bases and J 7 bases, with 7 bases left between them. The CDR3 is CSASQGNEQFF. In nucleotides, the CDR3 is TGCAGTGCTAGTCAAGGAAATGAGCAGTTCTTC.

The chain is built from TRBV28 and TRBJ1-1; the match to TRBD1 covers 7 bases. Trimming removed 7 bases from V and 3 bases from J; junction bases left unmatched: 5. Germline V gives CDR1 MDHEN, CDR2 SYDVKM. The CDR3 length is 13 residues. CDR3 DNA sequence: TGTGCCAGCAAAAGGGGGCCGGACACTGAAGCTTTCTTT. The encoded protein is CASKRGPDTEAFF.

V usage is TRBV20-1 and J usage is TRBJ1-2; weak D call: TRBD1 (6 bases). The CDR3 runs to 12 residues. CDR1 is DFQATT and CDR2 is SNEGSKA in the germline V gene (reference sequence). V dropped 4 bases and J dropped 5 bases, with 11 bases sitting between them. CDR3 DNA sequence: TGCAGTGCTATAGTGGGGGCATATGGCTACACCTTC. It specifies CSAIVGAYGYTF.

The chain has TRBV6-5 and TRBJ1-4, with a possible D match to TRBD1 (5 bases). The CDR3 spans 15 residues. Germline V gene lookup returns CDR1 MNHEY and CDR2 SVGAGI. V dropped 2 bases and J dropped 8 bases, with 15 bases sitting between them. This CDR3 reads CASSYDITGVEKLFF. CDR3 sequence (DNA): TGTGCCAGCAGTTACGACATAACAGGAGTCGAAAAACTGTTTTTT.

This clonotype was seen once. The V and J genes are TRBV20-1 and TRBJ2-5; D not certain. Germline V CDR1 and CDR2: DFQATT, SNEGSKA (reference sequence). This CDR3 contains 12 residues. Trimming took 5 bases from V and 1 from J, leaving 8 bases between them. CDR3 residues: CSALEAQETQYF. DNA for the CDR3: TGCAGTGCTCTAGAGGCCCAAGAGACCCAGTACTTC.

The chain has TRBV27 and TRBJ1-5, with D perhaps matching TRBD1 (5 bases). The CDR3 totals 15 residues. The V and J ends lost 3 bases and 8 bases respectively, with 17 bases between them. CDR1 and CDR2 from the germline V gene are MNHEY and SMNVEV (reference sequence). The CDR3 DNA reads as TGTGCCAGCAGTTTCCGACAGCCTAATGTGGAGCCCCAGCATTTT. Its translation: CASSFRQPNVEPQHF.

The rearrangement joins TRBV30 to TRBJ1-2; no clear D. Trimming pared 5 bases from V and 2 bases from J, leaving 12 bases between. The CDR3 is 13 residues long. CDR1 is GTSNPN, CDR2 SVGIG, per germline (reference sequence). CDR3 region: CAWRSPKNYGYTF. In DNA form, the CDR3 reads TGTGCCTGGCGTAGCCCGAAGAACTATGGCTACACCTTC.

The chain joins TRBV4-3 to TRBJ1-2; the D gene is possibly TRBD1 (6 bases). Looked up from germline, CDR1 is LGHNA and CDR2 is YSLEER. The CDR3 sequence is 15 residues long. Trimming left V 2 bases short and J 4 bases short, with 14 bases between. CDR3 in amino acids: CASSQTPGQFYGYTF. CDR3 DNA sequence: TGCGCCAGCAGCCAAACCCCCGGACAGTTCTATGGCTACACCTTC.

The V and J genes are TRBV20-1 and TRBJ2-7; 11 bases agree with TRBD2. Trimming removed 0 bases from V and 3 bases from J; junction bases left unmatched: 4. Looked up from germline, CDR1 is DFQATT and CDR2 is SNEGSKA (reference sequence). CDR3 length: 15 residues. The CDR3 region has the DNA TGCAGTGCTAGAGATTGGGGGACTAGCGGCTACGAGCAGTACTTC. This encodes CSARDWGTSGYEQYF.

The CDR3 reads CASSLTGGIVSEKLFF. The CDR3 nucleotides read TGTGCCAGCAGTCTTACAGGAGGGATCGTCAGTGAAAAACTGTTTTTT. The chain couples TRBV12-3 or TRBV12-4 to TRBJ1-4; possibly TRBD1 for D (5 bases). V was pared by 5 bases and J by 7 bases, with 20 bases between. The CDR3 length is 16 residues.

A word on this clonotype: This CDR3 is missing its conserved last phenylalanine or tryptophan, likely due to a read error. The chain links TRBV3-1 to TRBJ2-1; D remains ambiguous. V shed 2 bases and J shed 2 bases, with 7 bases lying between them. The germline V gene has CDR1 LGHDT and CDR2 YNNKEL (reference sequence). The CDR3 length is 14 residues. Here the CDR3 DNA reads TGTGCCAGCAGCCAAAGGCAAGCCTACAATGAGCAGTTCCTC. Translated, it gives CASSQRQAYNEQFL.

This sequence joins TRBV7-9 and TRBJ2-3, with D perhaps TRBD2 (6 bases). The germline V gene has CDR1 SEHNR and CDR2 FQNEAQ (reference sequence). The CDR3 sequence is 15 residues long. V was clipped by 4 bases and J by 6 bases, with 17 bases between them. CDR3 in amino acids: CASSSSGTFSDTQYF. The CDR3, as DNA: TGTGCCAGCAGCTCCTCCGGGACTTTTTCGGATACGCAGTATTTT.

The V gene is TRBV20-1, the J gene TRBJ2-4, with 7 bases that match TRBD1. V lost 6 bases to trimming and J lost 6 bases; unmatched junction nucleotides: 5. The CDR3 contains 12 residues. Germline CDR1 and CDR2: DFQATT and SNEGSKA (reference sequence). The CDR3 DNA is TGCAGTGCGGGGGACAGTGGAAACATTCAGTACTTC. Its translation is CSAGDSGNIQYF.

This chain uses TRBV12-3 or TRBV12-4 with TRBJ1-2; 9 nucleotides align to TRBD1. V trimming: 6 bases; J trimming: 6 bases; junction bases outside the gene matches: 5. The CDR3 has 13 amino acids. The CDR3 DNA is TGTGCCAGCAGCCCCACAGGGGGCCATGGCTACACCTTC. Its protein is CASSPTGGHGYTF.

This clonotype was detected only once. The chain links TRBV11-3 to TRBJ2-3; TRBD2 matches at 13 bases. The CDR3 is made up of 17 amino acids. Germline V lookup: CDR1 SGHNT, CDR2 YENEEA. V dropped 4 bases and J dropped 3; count of bases not matched to a gene: 7. The CDR3 spells CASSSNRLAGGTDTQYF. The CDR3 coding sequence is TGTGCCAGCAGCTCAAACAGACTAGCGGGAGGAACAGATACGCAGTATTTT. Looking up the rest from reference TRBV11-3 and TRBJ2-3 gives the full variable domain: EAGVVQSPRYKIIEKKQPVAFWCNPISGHNTLYWYLQNLGQGPELLIRYENEEAVDDSQLPKDRFSAERLKGVDSTLKIQPAELGDSAVYLCASSSNRLAGGTDTQYFGPGTRLTVL.

This clonotype was observed once. The V and J genes are TRBV28 and TRBJ2-5, with 7 positions matching TRBD1. V lost 7 bases and J lost 3; bases outside the gene matches: 5. The V gene's germline CDR1 is MDHEN and CDR2 SYDVKM. CDR3 length: 13 residues. The CDR3 DNA reads TGTGCCAGCAAACAGGGGTATGAAGAGACCCAGTACTTC. It encodes CASKQGYEETQYF.

The chain carries TRBV5-1 and TRBJ2-7; D tentatively fits TRBD1 or TRBD2 (6 bases each). V was trimmed by 4 bases and J by 4 bases, leaving 21 bases between them. The CDR3 runs 16 residues. Germline CDR1 SGHRS, CDR2 YFSETQ. The CDR3 protein is CASSVGGGGPYYEQYF. The CDR3, as DNA: TGCGCCAGCAGCGTCGGAGGGGGTGGCCCCTATTACGAGCAGTACTTC.